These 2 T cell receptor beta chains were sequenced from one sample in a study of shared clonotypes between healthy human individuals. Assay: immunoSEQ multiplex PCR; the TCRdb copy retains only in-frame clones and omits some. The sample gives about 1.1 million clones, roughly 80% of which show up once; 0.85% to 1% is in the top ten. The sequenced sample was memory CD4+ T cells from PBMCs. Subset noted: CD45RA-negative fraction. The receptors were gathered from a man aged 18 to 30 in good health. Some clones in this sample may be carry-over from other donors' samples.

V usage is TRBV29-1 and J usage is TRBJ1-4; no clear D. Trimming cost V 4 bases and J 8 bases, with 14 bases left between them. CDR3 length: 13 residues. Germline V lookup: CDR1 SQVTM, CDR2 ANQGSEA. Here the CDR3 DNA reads TGCAGCGTTGGTTCCGGGGTCGCGGAAAAACTGTTTTTT. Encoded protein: CSVGSGVAEKLFF.

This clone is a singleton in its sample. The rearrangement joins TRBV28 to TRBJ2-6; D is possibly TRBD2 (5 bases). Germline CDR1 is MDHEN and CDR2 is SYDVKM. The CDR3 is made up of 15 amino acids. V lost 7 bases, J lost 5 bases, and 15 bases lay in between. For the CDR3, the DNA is TGTGCCAGCACCCAGGACTCCACTTGGGCCAACGTCCTGACTTTC. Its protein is CASTQDSTWANVLTF.